This T cell receptor beta chain derives from a study of beta chain features in type 1 diabetes. In the study overall: Examination of sorted cells across all samples involved 100 million or so cells.

This clone has a handful of counts. The antigen is not known. Expressed TCRB transcripts were sequenced because the entire RNA isolate underwent reverse transcription. Produced via immunoSEQ multiplex PCR; TCRdb's table is partial and in-frame only. The sample lists around 300,000 clones; 13% to 15% were seen once. Germline-derived CDR1 and CDR2 are SGDLS and YYNGEE. The CDR3 has 15 amino acids. V dropped 1 base and J dropped 0 bases, with 10 bases sitting between them. Sampling consisted of one heparinised blood draw per donor, averaging about 116 mL. Findings and caveats of the study: These data did not resolve whether HLA type affects TCRB rearrangement.

The TCR comes from a man younger than 45 in good health. The rearrangement joins TRBV9 to TRBJ1-1; D is undetermined. Material: central memory CD4+ T cells from blood. As DNA, the CDR3 is TGTGCCAGCAGCGTAACACAGAGCATGAACACTGAAGCTTTCTTT. As protein: CASSVTQSMNTEAFF.